One sample yielded the 31 T cell receptor beta chains listed below, sequenced in a study of early T cells in non-severe SARS-CoV-2 infection. TCRdb analysed the 5' RACE reads with MiXCR anew, one entry per CDR3 protein. The sample carries 65,000 to 90,000 distinct CDR3 sequences, roughly 12% recorded once. Input material: whole blood. The receptor source for this set is an adult who was a healthcare worker with PCR-confirmed SARS-CoV-2 infection or an uninfected control (not recorded which).

The chain recombines TRBV6-2 or TRBV6-3 with TRBJ2-6; no definite D call. The germline V gene encodes CDR1 MNHEY and CDR2 SVGEGT. Trimming left V 6 bases short and J 5 bases short, with 14 bases between. CDR3 length equals 15 residues. CDR3 in amino acids: CASREVVVWANVLTF. The CDR3 DNA is TGTGCCAGCAGAGAAGTAGTCGTCTGGGCCAACGTCCTGACTTTC.

The rearrangement uses TRBV19 and TRBJ1-1, with D unclear. The CDR3 is 12 amino acids. Germline CDR1 and CDR2: LNHDA and SQIVND (reference sequence). V was cut by 6 bases and J by 1 base, with 6 bases left in between. The CDR3 coding sequence is TGTGCCAGTAGAATACCGAACACTGAAGCTTTCTTT. This sequence encodes CASRIPNTEAFF.

The chain is built from TRBV7-2 and TRBJ2-1; no firm D call. V shed 2 bases and J shed 8 bases, with 4 bases lying between them. Germline CDR1 is SGHTA and CDR2 is FQGNSA. This CDR3 is built from 11 residues. This CDR3 reads CASSLLYEQFF. CDR3 bases: TGTGCCAGCAGCTTACTATATGAGCAGTTCTTC.

This chain links TRBV27 with TRBJ1-6, with TRBD1 matching 7 bases. The junction had 5 bases not matched to a gene; V was cut back by 6 bases and J by 3 bases. Looked up from germline, CDR1 is MNHEY and CDR2 is SMNVEV (reference sequence). CDR3 length: 15 amino acids. CDR3 sequence: CASSATGLYNSPLHF. CDR3 DNA sequence: TGTGCCAGCAGCGCGACAGGGCTCTATAATTCACCCCTCCACTTT.

The table lists this clonotype with many counts. The chain joins TRBV7-2 to TRBJ2-1; 9 nucleotides align to TRBD2. Per germline, CDR1 SGHTA and CDR2 FQGNSA. The CDR3 totals 15 residues. Trimming cost V 5 bases and J 5 bases; bases outside gene matches: 7. The CDR3 coding sequence is TGTGCCAGCAGCCGAACTAGCGGGCACAACAATGAGCAGTTCTTC. This translates into CASSRTSGHNNEQFF.

The rearrangement joins TRBV4-1 to TRBJ2-7; no reliable D call. V lost 2 bases to trimming and J lost 0 bases, with 14 bases between them. The germline CDR1 and CDR2 sequences are MGHRA and YSYEKL. This CDR3 is built from 16 residues. CDR3 amino acids: CASSQSDRPISYEQYF. As DNA, the CDR3 is TGCGCCAGCAGCCAATCAGATCGGCCGATCTCCTACGAGCAGTACTTC.

This clonotype has a count of ten or more. The rearrangement links TRBV20-1 to TRBJ1-1; D uncertain. Germline CDR1 and CDR2: DFQATT and SNEGSKA (reference sequence). The CDR3 consists of 12 residues. The V gene lost 5 bases and the J gene lost 0 bases, with 7 bases spanning the gap. The CDR3 protein is CSASRVNTEAFF. The DNA of the CDR3 is TGCAGTGCTTCGAGGGTGAACACTGAAGCTTTCTTT.

This clonotype was detected many times. The chain is built from TRBV10-2 and TRBJ1-6; TRBD1 might be the D (5 bases). Trimming stripped 2 bases from V and 7 bases from J, with 6 bases between. Germline V gene lookup returns CDR1 WSHSY and CDR2 SAAADI. The CDR3 totals 13 residues. The CDR3 loop is CASSEGANSPLHF. CDR3 in DNA: TGCGCCAGCAGTGAGGGGGCCAATTCACCCCTCCACTTT.

In this sample, this clonotype turned up many times. The J gene is TRBJ1-4, the V gene TRBV20-1; tentative D call: TRBD1 (5 bases). Germline CDR1 reads DFQATT; CDR2 reads SNEGSKA (reference sequence). V was cut by 0 bases and J by 6 bases, with 17 bases left in between. This CDR3 contains 16 residues. The DNA of the CDR3 is TGCAGTGCTAGAGATGCTTTCAGGCAGGGCGATGAAAAACTGTTTTTT. Translation: CSARDAFRQGDEKLFF.

In its sample, this clonotype was seen a few times. This sequence joins TRBV10-3 and TRBJ1-1, with 7 bases matching TRBD1. The CDR3 loop spans 15 amino acids. Germline values: CDR1 ENHRY, CDR2 SYGVKD. J lost 4 bases, V lost 2 bases, and 7 bases had no gene match. CDR3: CAISEKQGMGTEAFF. Written as DNA, the CDR3 is TGTGCCATCAGTGAGAAACAGGGGATGGGCACTGAAGCTTTCTTT.

The sample holds many counts of this clonotype. This sequence joins TRBV5-1 and TRBJ2-1; tentative D call: TRBD1 (6 bases). Germline assignment: CDR1 SGHRS and CDR2 YFSETQ. The CDR3 runs 13 residues. Trimming removed 3 bases at V and 13 bases at J, with 17 bases between. CDR3 DNA: TGCGCCAGCAGCTCCGGACAGCGCCAAAGTCAGTTCTTC. Protein product: CASSSGQRQSQFF.

The J gene is TRBJ1-1, the V gene TRBV29-1, with unresolved D. The CDR3 covers 13 residues. Per germline, CDR1 SQVTM and CDR2 ANQGSEA. V lost 7 bases and J 2 bases, leaving 14 bases between the germline ends. The CDR3: CSAERQQNTEAFF. The CDR3, as DNA: TGCAGCGCTGAGCGGCAGCAAAACACTGAAGCTTTCTTT.

As regards this clonotype: A read error is likely, as this CDR3 ends without the conserved phenylalanine or tryptophan. For the CDR3, the DNA is TGTGCCAGCAGCCCGGGACAGACTAATGAAAAACTGTTTTTA. It yields the protein CASSPGQTNEKLFL. The chain recombines TRBV7-9 with TRBJ1-4; 7 bases are a match to TRBD1. V shed 5 bases, J shed 2 bases, and the junction held 2 bases outside the gene matches. CDR3 length: 14 amino acids. Looked up from germline, CDR1 is SEHNR and CDR2 is FQNEAQ (reference sequence).

The chain recombines TRBV7-2 with TRBJ2-3, with TRBD2 identical over 15 bases. The ends lost 4 bases at V and 5 bases at J; junction bases unmatched: 7. The CDR3 sequence is 17 residues long. In germline, CDR1 is SGHTA, CDR2 FQGNSA. The CDR3 sequence: CASSSGLAGGPVDTQYF. For the CDR3, the DNA is TGTGCCAGCAGCTCAGGACTAGCGGGAGGGCCGGTAGATACGCAGTATTTT.

The chain has TRBV20-1 and TRBJ1-5; 7 bases match TRBD1. Germline V gene sequence: CDR1 DFQATT, CDR2 SNEGSKA (reference sequence). The CDR3 runs to 15 residues. The trim removed 0 bases at V and 7 bases at J, leaving 9 bases unmatched. CDR3 protein: CSARDNRGLSQPQHF. DNA for the CDR3: TGCAGTGCTAGAGATAACAGGGGTTTAAGCCAGCCCCAGCATTTT.

This clonotype was counted only a few times. The CDR3 is CASRLGQGTDTQYF. The CDR3 DNA sequence: TGTGCCAGCAGACTCGGACAGGGCACAGATACGCAGTATTTT. The V and J genes are TRBV7-6 and TRBJ2-3; 7 positions agree with TRBD1. V gave up 6 bases and J gave up 1 base; unmatched junction bases: 4. There are 14 residues in the CDR3. CDR1 and CDR2 (germline): SGHVS, FNYEAQ.

Only a few counts were recorded for this clonotype. The CDR3 here is CASSYRKSYEQYF. The CDR3 DNA sequence: TGTGCCAGCAGTTACAGGAAATCTTACGAGCAGTACTTC. The J gene is TRBJ2-7, the V gene TRBV6-5; D call uncertain. Trimming took 2 bases from V and 4 from J, leaving 9 bases between them. The V gene's germline CDR1 is MNHEY and CDR2 SVGAGI. CDR3 length: 13 residues.

This clonotype showed up many times. The V gene is TRBV20-1, the J gene TRBJ1-2; tentative D call: TRBD1 (5 bases). CDR3 size: 10 residues. Germline V CDR1 and CDR2: DFQATT, SNEGSKA (reference sequence). Trimming removed 5 bases from V and 6 bases from J, with 7 bases in between. The CDR3 here is CSAGTHGYTF. In DNA form, the CDR3 reads TGCAGTGCTGGGACCCATGGCTACACCTTC.

V and J are TRBV27 and TRBJ2-6; 7 bases are a match to TRBD1. V lost 5 bases to trimming and J lost 4 bases; unmatched junction nucleotides: 5. Germline V gene lookup returns CDR1 MNHEY and CDR2 SMNVEV (reference sequence). This CDR3 has 15 amino acids. CDR3 in amino acids: CASSHDRAGANVLTF. The CDR3 region has the DNA TGTGCCAGCAGTCACGACAGGGCAGGGGCCAACGTCCTGACTTTC.

In this sample, this clonotype turned up a few times. V usage is TRBV4-3 and J usage is TRBJ1-2, with no clear D. Between the trimmed V and J ends, which lost 0 bases and 4 bases, there was a span of 18 bases. CDR1 LGHNA and CDR2 YSLEER come from the germline V gene. There are 17 residues in the CDR3. CDR3 coding DNA: TGCGCCAGCAGCCAAGATGTGGGCGGATGGAGGCTCTATGGCTACACCTTC. Protein sequence: CASSQDVGGWRLYGYTF.

This clonotype was detected only a few times. V is TRBV5-1 and J is TRBJ1-2; 7 nucleotides align to TRBD1. The germline V gene encodes CDR1 SGHRS and CDR2 YFSETQ. The ends lost 1 base at V and 4 bases at J; junction bases unmatched: 4. This CDR3 spans 14 amino acids. Written as DNA, the CDR3 is TGCGCCAGCAGCTTGACCGGGACAGCCTATGGCTACACCTTC. Translated, it gives CASSLTGTAYGYTF.

This clonotype was detected ten times or more. The chain combines TRBV2 with TRBJ2-2, with 11 bases fitting TRBD2. Germline trimming cut 5 bases from V and 4 bases from J; bases unmatched to any gene: 6. The CDR3 has 16 amino acids. Germline V gives CDR1 SNHLY, CDR2 FYNNEI. Here the CDR3 reads CASSYLAGGSTGELFF. The CDR3 DNA is TGTGCCAGCAGTTATTTAGCGGGAGGGAGCACCGGGGAGCTGTTTTTT.

The V gene is TRBV2, the J gene TRBJ2-2; D tentatively reads TRBD1 or TRBD2 (5 bases each). In germline, CDR1 is SNHLY, CDR2 FYNNEI. V gave up 5 bases and J gave up 9 bases, with 13 bases separating them. This CDR3 has 13 residues. The CDR3 sequence is CASSWGPLRELFF. CDR3 DNA: TGTGCCAGCAGTTGGGGACCGCTGCGGGAGCTGTTTTTT.

This clonotype came up a few times. V gene TRBV3-1 combines with J gene TRBJ2-3; D is possibly TRBD2 (6 bases). Per the germline V gene, CDR1 is LGHDT and CDR2 is YNNKEL (reference sequence). V dropped 2 bases and J dropped 5 bases, with 14 bases sitting between them. The CDR3 extends over 15 amino acids. The DNA of the CDR3 is TGTGCCAGCAGCCAAACTAGCAGCCGAGAAGATACGCAGTATTTT. Protein: CASSQTSSREDTQYF.

This clonotype was counted ten times or more. The rearrangement uses TRBV7-9 and TRBJ2-1; D is ambiguous. Trimming stripped 2 bases from V and 0 bases from J, with 11 bases between. The CDR3 has 16 amino acids. Germline CDR1 SEHNR, CDR2 FQNEAQ (reference sequence). The CDR3 DNA follows: TGTGCCAGCAGCTTAATTGCGGAGAGCTCCTACAATGAGCAGTTCTTC. Protein product: CASSLIAESSYNEQFF.

This clonotype was recorded many times. This chain uses TRBV3-1 with TRBJ2-1; unclear D gene. CDR3 length: 12 amino acids. Trimming stripped 5 bases from V and 5 bases from J, with 7 bases between. From germline, CDR1 is LGHDT and CDR2 YNNKEL (reference sequence). CDR3 nucleotide sequence: TGTGCCAGCAGCTTTCTGGACAATGAGCAGTTCTTC. This gives the protein CASSFLDNEQFF.

This clonotype was detected only a few times. The CDR3, as DNA: TGTGCCAGCAGTCAGAAAACTTACTCCTACAATGAGCAGTTCTTC. Translated: CASSQKTYSYNEQFF. The chain recombines TRBV6-5 with TRBJ2-1, with D unresolved. The CDR3 extends over 15 amino acids. Per the germline V gene, CDR1 is MNHEY and CDR2 is SVGAGI. Trimming cost V 5 bases and J 0 bases, with 11 bases left between them.

This clonotype showed up just a few times. V and J are TRBV18 and TRBJ1-1, with TRBD1 matching over 10 bases. The CDR3 is 13 amino acids. J lost 10 bases, V lost 2 bases, and 4 bases had no gene match. CDR1 is KGHSH and CDR2 is LQKENI in the germline V gene. The CDR3 nucleotides read TGTGCCAGCTCACCAGACAGGGGGCTTTTAGCTTTCTTT. Its protein is CASSPDRGLLAFF.

Of note for this clonotype: Since a much larger clone is just one base distant, this may be a read error. The V and J genes are TRBV29-1 and TRBJ2-7; TRBD2 is a possible D gene (5 bases). The CDR3 contains 15 residues. Germline V lookup: CDR1 SQVTM, CDR2 ANQGSEA. CDR3 coding DNA: TGCAGCGTTGAAAAGACGGACTCCGGCGCCTACGGGCAGTACTTC. This codes for CSVEKTDSGAYGQYF.

Notes on this clonotype: Without the conserved terminal phenylalanine or tryptophan, this CDR3 likely stems from a read error. This chain joins TRBV18 and TRBJ2-1; D unclear. CDR1 is KGHSH, CDR2 LQKENI, per germline. Trimming took 3 bases from V and 9 from J, leaving 6 bases between them. The CDR3 consists of 11 residues. In nucleotides, the CDR3 is TGTGCCAGCTCACCGGTCGGTGAGCAGTTCTTA. Its translation: CASSPVGEQFL.

This rearrangement joins TRBV2 to TRBJ2-2; 11 bases map to TRBD2. This CDR3 has 18 residues. V shed 6 bases and J 1 base; nucleotides not matched to a gene: 10. Per the germline V gene, CDR1 is SNHLY and CDR2 is FYNNEI. CDR3 bases: TGTGCCAGCAGCCGACTAGCGGGACTCAGGGGGAACACCGGGGAGCTGTTTTTT. It is translated as CASSRLAGLRGNTGELFF.